The 11 T cell receptor beta chains presented below share a single source sample, sequenced in a study of T cells in Graves' hyperthyroidism and ophthalmopathy. TCR beta CDR3 regions were amplified from RNA. The TCR CDR3 was amplified in a first-round RT-PCR using the HTBI primer set. TCRdb re-called the multiplex PCR reads with MiXCR, one entry per CDR3 protein. The profile shows about 340,000 distinct CDR3 sequences, about 18% of them singletons. The sequenced sample was blood. The receptors were gathered from a woman aged 50 to 60 with Graves' hyperthyroidism.

The chain has TRBV20-1 and TRBJ2-3; D call uncertain. The CDR3 loop spans 12 amino acids. CDR1 DFQATT and CDR2 SNEGSKA come from the germline V gene (reference sequence). Trimming pared 5 bases from V and 3 bases from J, leaving 9 bases between. As DNA, the CDR3 is TGCAGTGCTGAAAGTGAGACAGATACGCAGTATTTT. As protein: CSAESETDTQYF.

This clonotype was detected ten times or more. The V call is TRBV5-1, the J call TRBJ1-2; 7 nucleotides line up with TRBD1. Germline CDR1 is SGHRS and CDR2 is YFSETQ. V was pared by 0 bases and J by 4 bases, with 3 bases of the junction left unmatched. The CDR3 covers 14 residues. CDR3 nucleotides: TGCGCCAGCAGCTTGGAGGGGACAGCCTATGGCTACACCTTC. Its protein product is CASSLEGTAYGYTF.

This clonotype was found many times. This rearrangement joins TRBV11-2 to TRBJ1-1; D is perhaps TRBD1 (6 bases). This CDR3 has 16 residues. V lost 2 bases and J lost 2, with 15 bases in between. CDR1 is SGHAT, CDR2 FQNNGV, per germline. CDR3 nucleotide sequence: TGTGCCAGCAGCTTAACAATCAGGGGCCCCAACACTGAAGCTTTCTTT. Translating it yields CASSLTIRGPNTEAFF.

This clonotype occurred many times. The chain employs TRBV28 and TRBJ2-7; D gene ambiguous. Trimming shortened V by 5 bases and J by 3 bases, and 5 bases separated the two germline ends. CDR3 length: 11 residues. Germline V gene lookup returns CDR1 MDHEN and CDR2 SYDVKM. In DNA, the CDR3 is TGTGCCAGCAGTATAGACTACGAGCAGTACTTC. This translates into CASSIDYEQYF.

Many counts were recorded for this clonotype. This chain uses TRBV28 with TRBJ1-2; TRBD1 matches 7 bases. The CDR3 runs to 15 residues. The germline V gene has CDR1 MDHEN and CDR2 SYDVKM. V shed 6 bases and J 8 bases; nucleotides not matched to a gene: 15. This chain's CDR3 is CASSPPNAGGRGYTF. The DNA of the CDR3 is TGTGCCAGCAGCCCCCCGAACGCAGGGGGGCGGGGCTACACCTTC.

This clonotype appeared many times. The chain employs TRBV20-1 and TRBJ2-1; 9 positions agree with TRBD2. The CDR3 runs 18 residues. Trimming removed 1 base from V and 0 bases from J; junction bases left unmatched: 10. Germline CDR1 and CDR2: DFQATT and SNEGSKA (reference sequence). CDR3 nucleotide sequence: TGCAGTGCTAGAGGAGGAGCTAGCGGGGAGAGCTCCTACAATGAGCAGTTCTTC. Translating it yields CSARGGASGESSYNEQFF.

This sequence joins TRBV20-1 and TRBJ2-1; 8 bases are shared with TRBD2. V shed 3 bases, J shed 4 bases, and the junction held 14 bases outside the gene matches. CDR1 and CDR2 (germline): DFQATT, SNEGSKA (reference sequence). This CDR3 is built from 17 residues. DNA for the CDR3: TGCAGTGCTAGGGGATTTTCGGGGACTAGTGATTACAATGAGCAGTTCTTC. Protein product: CSARGFSGTSDYNEQFF.

Only a few counts were recorded for this clonotype. The chain uses TRBV5-1 and TRBJ1-4, with TRBD1 matching 8 bases. V lost 4 bases to trimming and J lost 4 bases; unmatched junction nucleotides: 12. CDR3 length: 17 amino acids. Germline V gene data show CDR1 as SGHRS and CDR2 as YFSETQ. CDR3 residues: CASSTHAPGTGNEKLFF. In nucleotides, the CDR3 is TGCGCCAGCAGCACCCACGCGCCCGGGACAGGTAATGAAAAACTGTTTTTT.

V is TRBV5-1 and J is TRBJ2-5; D gene unclear. Per germline, CDR1 SGHRS and CDR2 YFSETQ. This CDR3 comprises 14 residues. V gave up 5 bases and J gave up 0 bases, with 11 bases separating them. The CDR3 reads CASRRTGNQETQYF. DNA for the CDR3: TGCGCCAGCAGGCGGACGGGTAACCAAGAGACCCAGTACTTC.

This clonotype was counted many times. The rearrangement joins TRBV12-3 or TRBV12-4 to TRBJ2-5, with D unresolved. CDR3 length: 12 amino acids. V was trimmed by 6 bases and J by 5 bases, leaving 10 bases between them. The CDR3, as DNA: TGTGCCAGCAGGGGTTTGGCGGAGACCCAGTACTTC. It specifies CASRGLAETQYF.

V and J are TRBV6-1 and TRBJ1-3; no firm D call. V lost 5 bases and J 0 bases, leaving 8 bases between the germline ends. This CDR3 comprises 14 residues. CDR1 MNHNS and CDR2 SASEGT come from the germline V gene. The CDR3 sequence: CASSRSFSGNTIYF. CDR3 in DNA: TGTGCCAGCAGTCGGTCATTCTCTGGAAACACCATATATTTT.